The source of this T cell receptor (beta chain) is a study of blood T cell repertoires in COVID-19. The authors' processing: Estimation of nucleated cell counts relied on the amplification of reference gene primers. TCRdb's table, derived via immunoSEQ multiplex PCR, lists solely in-frame clones and lacks some. V and J calls and clone size are copied from that table; D and trimming were computed from the DNA. The sample contains about 280,000 clones, about 90% of which appear only once. This clone was seen a handful of times. CDR3 length equals 14 residues. The germline V gene encodes CDR1 MRHNA and CDR2 SNTAGT. With V trimmed by 2 bases and J by 10 bases, 0 bases remained unmatched.

This chain links TRBV6-4 with TRBJ1-6, with TRBD1 matching 12 bases. Source material: PBMCs or T cells enriched from blood (not recorded which). The clonotype was recovered from a woman younger than 30 with acute COVID-19. The CDR3 nucleotides read TGTGCCAGCAGTGACGGGACAGGGGGCTCACCCCTCCACTTT. It translates to CASSDGTGGSPLHF.